A single sample is the source of the 30 T cell receptor beta chains below, sequenced in a study of blood T cells in healthy people across ages. A second 7 to 11 cycle PCR used barcoded and J-beta primers. MiXCR, run by TCRdb on the 5' RACE reads, gives a single entry per CDR3 protein. This table has roughly 1.7 million distinct CDR3 sequences, roughly 30% appearing once. Sequenced: blood. These TCRs come from a woman in her twenties or thirties in good health.

Concerning this clonotype: Mismatch with germline at one junction end may stem from a read error. V gene TRBV4-2 combines with J gene TRBJ2-7, with 7 bases lining up with TRBD1. CDR3 length: 15 residues. Germline CDR1 LGHNA, CDR2 YNFKEQ. CDR3 nucleotides: TGTGTCAGCAGCCCCTCGGGACAGACCACCTACGAGCAGTACTTC. Encoded protein: CVSSPSGQTTYEQYF.

The chain links TRBV10-3 to TRBJ2-1, with 7 bases identical to TRBD1. Per the germline V gene, CDR1 is ENHRY and CDR2 is SYGVKD. This CDR3 is 13 amino acids long. Unmatched junction bases numbered 3, after V lost 6 bases and J lost 4 bases. The CDR3 bases are TGTGCCATCAGACCGGGACAGTACAATGAGCAGTTCTTC. The encoded protein is CAIRPGQYNEQFF.

Comment on this clonotype: A much larger clone sits a single nucleotide away, making a read error possible. The chain has TRBV7-2 and TRBJ2-3; D is ambiguous. This CDR3 is built from 15 residues. Germline CDR1 SGHTA, CDR2 FQGNSA. Written as DNA, the CDR3 is TGTGCCAGCAGCTTTAGCCGGAGCCTCACAGATATGCAGTATTTT. Its protein is CASSFSRSLTDMQYF.

Written as DNA, the CDR3 is TGTGCCACCCTCCGAGAGGTGGGGGCAGATACGCAGTATTTT. Translating gives CATLREVGADTQYF. The chain employs TRBV27 and TRBJ2-3, with D perhaps assigned TRBD1 or TRBD2 (5 bases each). Germline V CDR1 and CDR2: MNHEY, SMNVEV (reference sequence). The V end was cut by 10 bases, the J end by 4 bases, with 18 bases between. The CDR3 has 14 residues.

The CDR3: CASSFGTNSATDLATQYF. The DNA of the CDR3 is TGTGCCAGCAGTTTCGGCACAAACTCGGCAACCGACCTTGCGACCCAGTACTTC. The J gene is TRBJ2-5, the V gene TRBV12-3 or TRBV12-4, with no clear D. The CDR3 totals 18 residues. The ends were cut back, 3 bases at V and 7 bases at J, with 27 bases in the middle.

CDR3 residues: CASSQDSWSGGGQPQHF. CDR3 coding DNA: TGCGCCAGCAGCCAAGATAGTTGGTCAGGGGGCGGACAGCCCCAGCATTTT. V is TRBV4-1 and J is TRBJ1-5; the match to TRBD1 covers 8 bases. J was trimmed by 7 bases and V by 0 bases; bases with no gene match: 11. CDR1 and CDR2 from the germline V gene are MGHRA and YSYEKL. The CDR3 covers 17 residues.

The V gene is TRBV7-2, the J gene TRBJ2-1, with 8 bases fitting TRBD1. The CDR3 has 14 residues. Unmatched junction bases numbered 5, after V lost 4 bases and J lost 6 bases. Germline assignment: CDR1 SGHTA and CDR2 FQGNSA. The CDR3 DNA is TGTGCCAGCAGCTACCAACAGGGGGTCAATGAGCAGTTCTTC. Its translation is CASSYQQGVNEQFF.

Ten or more counts support this clonotype. The V and J genes are TRBV7-8 and TRBJ2-7; the D gene is possibly TRBD2 (6 bases). Trimming pared 2 bases from V and 2 bases from J, leaving 16 bases between. The germline gives CDR1 SGHVS, CDR2 FQNEAQ. The CDR3 runs 16 residues. The CDR3 spells CASSLSSGGKTYEQYF. DNA for the CDR3: TGTGCCAGCAGCTTAAGTTCTGGCGGGAAGACCTACGAGCAGTACTTC.

The chain employs TRBV6-5 and TRBJ2-5, with 12 positions matching TRBD2. V lost 1 base to trimming and J lost 2 bases; unmatched junction nucleotides: 8. The CDR3 loop spans 18 amino acids. Germline V lookup: CDR1 MNHEY, CDR2 SVGAGI. The CDR3 sequence: CASSYFGLAGTLQETQYF. The DNA for the CDR3 is TGTGCCAGCAGTTACTTTGGACTAGCGGGAACACTTCAAGAGACCCAGTACTTC.

This sequence joins TRBV29-1 and TRBJ2-1; the match to TRBD1 covers 7 bases. Germline-derived CDR1 and CDR2 are SQVTM and ANQGSEA. The V gene end was trimmed by 0 bases and the J gene end by 7 bases; junction bases not matched to a gene: 9. The CDR3 runs to 15 residues. In DNA, the CDR3 is TGCAGCGTTGAAGATGACAGGGAGAGATGGAATGAGCAGTTCTTC. This codes for CSVEDDRERWNEQFF.

This clonotype was observed a handful of times. A read error may be the cause here, since a much bigger clone is one base away. J is TRBJ2-5 and V is TRBV12-3 or TRBV12-4; 7 positions match TRBD2. Trimming removed 4 bases from V and 7 bases from J; junction bases left unmatched: 6. The CDR3 has 13 residues. This CDR3 reads CASSWGTKGTQYF. The CDR3 nucleotides read TGTGCCAGCAGTTGGGGGACTAAAGGGACCCAGTACTTC.

The rearrangement joins TRBV12-3 or TRBV12-4 to TRBJ2-1; 7 nucleotides match TRBD1. The CDR3 runs to 15 residues. Trimming at V came to 3 bases and at J to 2 bases, leaving 4 bases not matched to a gene. In DNA form, the CDR3 reads TGTGCCAGCAGTTTTCGACAGGGCCCCTACAATGAGCAGTTCTTC. As protein: CASSFRQGPYNEQFF.

The chain recombines TRBV20-1 with TRBJ1-2; D is undetermined. V lost 2 bases and J 8 bases, leaving 12 bases between the germline ends. Looked up from germline, CDR1 is DFQATT and CDR2 is SNEGSKA (reference sequence). The CDR3 covers 12 residues. CDR3 DNA sequence: TGCAGTGCTAGACAGATTGAGGTCGGCTACACCTTC. Its protein product is CSARQIEVGYTF.

This clonotype was detected a few times. The V gene is TRBV7-2, the J gene TRBJ2-1, with 12 positions matching TRBD2. V dropped 3 bases and J dropped 7; count of bases not matched to a gene: 7. The CDR3 contains 16 residues. CDR1 and CDR2 from the germline V gene are SGHTA and FQGNSA. Here the CDR3 reads CASSFSSGGAWNEQFF. In nucleotides, the CDR3 is TGTGCCAGCAGCTTCTCTAGCGGGGGGGCATGGAATGAGCAGTTCTTC.

The CDR3 here is CASSNRPFEGGRTDTQYF. The CDR3 DNA reads as TGTGCCAGCTCGAACCGCCCTTTTGAGGGGGGCCGCACAGATACGCAGTATTTT. The chain joins TRBV18 to TRBJ2-3; D may match TRBD1 or TRBD2 (6 bases each). Germline-derived CDR1 and CDR2 are KGHSH and LQKENI. The CDR3 loop spans 18 amino acids. Trimming took 6 bases from V and 1 from J, leaving 23 bases between them.

This chain uses TRBV3-1 with TRBJ2-1; 11 bases fit TRBD2. CDR1 is LGHDT, CDR2 YNNKEL, per germline (reference sequence). The CDR3 contains 16 residues. V lost 2 bases and J lost 6; bases outside the gene matches: 6. The CDR3: CASSQKATSGSNEQFF. CDR3 in DNA: TGTGCCAGCAGCCAAAAGGCTACTAGCGGGAGCAATGAGCAGTTCTTC.

This clonotype was seen at least ten times. The chain is built from TRBV4-1 and TRBJ2-7; TRBD2 agrees at 10 bases. From germline, CDR1 is MGHRA and CDR2 YSYEKL. This CDR3 region has 19 residues. After removal of 2 bases from V and 2 bases from J, the junction contained 15 bases not matched to a gene. CDR3 amino acids: CASSQSMVAGGRGTYEQYF. CDR3 in DNA: TGCGCCAGCAGCCAATCGATGGTAGCGGGAGGCAGGGGGACCTACGAGCAGTACTTC.

This clonotype occurred a few times. The chain joins TRBV7-2 to TRBJ1-2, with 7 bases fitting TRBD1. With V trimmed by 4 bases and J by 4 bases, 12 bases remained unmatched. CDR1 is SGHTA, CDR2 FQGNSA, per germline. CDR3 length: 16 residues. The CDR3, as DNA: TGTGCCAGCAGCTCAACCCAGGGACAGTTCGGCTATGGCTACACCTTC. It translates to CASSSTQGQFGYGYTF.

There are a few counts of this clonotype. The chain links TRBV29-1 to TRBJ1-1; possibly TRBD1 for D (5 bases). Germline V CDR1 and CDR2: SQVTM, ANQGSEA. Trimming shortened V by 7 bases and J by 2 bases, and 20 bases separated the two germline ends. The CDR3 extends over 15 amino acids. CDR3 loop: CSAHLQAGYNTEAFF. DNA of the CDR3: TGCAGCGCCCACTTACAAGCAGGGTACAACACTGAAGCTTTCTTT.

The rearrangement links TRBV7-9 to TRBJ1-1, with D perhaps matching TRBD1 (6 bases). The CDR3 runs to 16 residues. Looked up from germline, CDR1 is SEHNR and CDR2 is FQNEAQ (reference sequence). The ends were cut back, 7 bases at V and 0 bases at J, with 18 bases in the middle. The CDR3 DNA is TGTGCCAGCAACCCTAATCGGACAGCATTGAACACTGAAGCTTTCTTT. Translation: CASNPNRTALNTEAFF.

This clonotype was found a few times. This chain joins TRBV2 and TRBJ1-5; 7 bases line up with TRBD1. The CDR3 is made up of 14 amino acids. Germline CDR1 and CDR2: SNHLY and FYNNEI. With V trimmed by 7 bases and J by 5 bases, 8 bases remained unmatched. This CDR3 is CASTRSGGYQPQHF. DNA of the CDR3: TGTGCCAGCACGAGATCAGGGGGTTATCAGCCCCAGCATTTT.

This rearrangement joins TRBV7-3 to TRBJ1-2; perhaps TRBD1 as D (6 bases). This CDR3 has 14 residues. Between the trimmed V and J ends, which lost 5 bases and 8 bases, there was a span of 18 bases. CDR1 and CDR2 from the germline V gene are SGHTA and FQGTGA. The CDR3 region has the DNA TGTGCCAGCAGCCGCCCAGGGGCAGCCCAAGGCTACACCTTC. This gives the protein CASSRPGAAQGYTF.

This clonotype was detected a few times. The rearrangement links TRBV7-6 to TRBJ2-5, with 14 bases aligning to TRBD2. CDR3 length: 16 amino acids. Germline V lookup: CDR1 SGHVS, CDR2 FNYEAQ. The J segment lost 4 bases and the V segment lost 5 bases, leaving 6 bases of the junction unmatched. CDR3 bases: TGTGCCAGCAGCCACCTGGGACTAGCGGGAGCAGAGACCCAGTACTTC. Amino acids: CASSHLGLAGAETQYF. The variable domain in full, with the rest retrieved from reference TRBV7-6 and TRBJ2-5, is GAGVSQSPRYKVTKRGQDVALRCDPISGHVSLYWYRQALGQGPEFLTYFNYEAQQDKSGLPNDRFSAERPEGSISTLTIQRTEQRDSAMYRCASSHLGLAGAETQYFGPGTRLLVL.

This chain joins TRBV9 and TRBJ1-1; D is uncertain. The CDR3 covers 13 residues. Germline V lookup: CDR1 SGDLS, CDR2 YYNGEE. With 2 bases removed from V and 4 bases from J, the gap between germline ends came to 9 bases. In nucleotides, the CDR3 is TGTGCCAGCAGCGTTCCGGGGAGCACTGAAGCTTTCTTT. It yields the protein CASSVPGSTEAFF. The full variable domain, with the rest looked up from reference TRBV9 and TRBJ1-1, is DSGVTQTPKHLITATGQRVTLRCSPRSGDLSVYWYQQSLDQGLQFLIQYYNGEERAKGNILERFSAQQFPDLHSELNLSSLELGDSALYFCASSVPGSTEAFFGQGTRLTVV.

The CDR3 DNA sequence: TGCGCCAGCAGCCCCCTAGCGGTCTCCTACAATGAGCAGTTCTTC. Protein: CASSPLAVSYNEQFF. The chain couples TRBV5-1 to TRBJ2-1; TRBD2 matches at 7 bases. V shed 4 bases and J 0 bases; nucleotides not matched to a gene: 4. The CDR3 has 15 amino acids. Germline V lookup: CDR1 SGHRS, CDR2 YFSETQ.

The rearrangement joins TRBV30 to TRBJ2-2; D is undetermined. The V and J ends lost 5 bases and 3 bases respectively, with 4 bases between them. The CDR3 runs to 11 residues. The germline V gene has CDR1 GTSNPN and CDR2 SVGIG (reference sequence). CDR3: CAWLYTGELFF. The CDR3 DNA sequence: TGTGCCTGGCTCTACACCGGGGAGCTGTTTTTT.

This chain joins TRBV20-1 and TRBJ2-1; 8 nucleotides match TRBD2. The CDR3 is 16 residues long. The trim removed 6 bases at V and 5 bases at J, leaving 15 bases unmatched. CDR1 DFQATT and CDR2 SNEGSKA come from the germline V gene (reference sequence). DNA of the CDR3: TGCAGTGCCCACTCTTATGCGGGGGGCCCCAACAATGAGCAGTTCTTC. This translates into CSAHSYAGGPNNEQFF.

This clonotype came up a few times. The chain is built from TRBV5-8 and TRBJ1-1; 8 nucleotides agree with TRBD1. CDR3 length: 15 amino acids. Germline-derived CDR1 and CDR2 are SGHTS and YDEGEE. V lost 1 base and J lost 0; bases outside the gene matches: 2. CDR3 coding DNA: TGTGCCAGCAGCTTGACAGGGGGGATGAACACTGAAGCTTTCTTT. This gives the protein CASSLTGGMNTEAFF.

This clonotype was counted between two and nine times. The chain has TRBV4-2 and TRBJ2-1; TRBD2 matches 9 bases. Germline V gene data show CDR1 as LGHNA and CDR2 as YNFKEQ. The length of the CDR3 is 14 residues. Trimming at V came to 6 bases and at J to 5 bases, leaving 5 bases not matched to a gene. This chain's CDR3 is CASSSSGGNNEQFF. The DNA of the CDR3 is TGTGCCAGCAGTAGTAGCGGGGGAAACAATGAGCAGTTCTTC.

This clonotype was recorded a few times. The chain combines TRBV4-1 with TRBJ1-5, with TRBD1 as a possible D gene (5 bases). The germline V gene encodes CDR1 MGHRA and CDR2 YSYEKL. V was pared by 1 base and J by 5 bases, with 9 bases between. The CDR3 consists of 14 residues. CDR3 residues: CASSQGGGYQPQHF. CDR3 nucleotide sequence: TGCGCCAGCAGCCAAGGGGGGGGGTATCAGCCCCAGCATTTT.